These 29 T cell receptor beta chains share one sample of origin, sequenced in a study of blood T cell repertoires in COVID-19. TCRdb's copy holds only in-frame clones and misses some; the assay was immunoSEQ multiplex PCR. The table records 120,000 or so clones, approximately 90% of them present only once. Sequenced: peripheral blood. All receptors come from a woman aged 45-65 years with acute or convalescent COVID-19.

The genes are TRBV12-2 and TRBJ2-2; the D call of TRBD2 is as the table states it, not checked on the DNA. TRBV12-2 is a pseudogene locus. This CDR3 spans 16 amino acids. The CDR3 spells CASRGIAGKGAGELFF. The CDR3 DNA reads TGTGCAAGTCGCGGGATAGCGGGAAAAGGGGCCGGGGAGCTGTTTTTT.

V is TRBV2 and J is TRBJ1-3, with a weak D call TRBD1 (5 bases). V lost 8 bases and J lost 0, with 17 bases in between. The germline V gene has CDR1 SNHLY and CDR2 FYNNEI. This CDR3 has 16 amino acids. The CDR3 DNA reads TGTGCCAGCGGTGCCAGGGCGCTAGACTCTGGAAACACCATATATTTT. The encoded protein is CASGARALDSGNTIYF. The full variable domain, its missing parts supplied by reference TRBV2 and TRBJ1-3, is EPEVTQTPSHQVTQMGQEVILRCVPISNHLYFYWYRQILGQKVEFLVSFYNNEISEKSEIFDDQFSVERPDGSNFTLKIRSTKLEDSAMYFCASGARALDSGNTIYFGEGSWLTVV.

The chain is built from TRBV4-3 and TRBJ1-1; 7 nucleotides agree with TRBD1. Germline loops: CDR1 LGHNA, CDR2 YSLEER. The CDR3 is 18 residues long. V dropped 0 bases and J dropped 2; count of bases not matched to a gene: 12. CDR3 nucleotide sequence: TGCGCCAGCAGCCAAGAAGGCCTCGGGACAGCCTATAACACTGAAGCTTTCTTT. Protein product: CASSQEGLGTAYNTEAFF.

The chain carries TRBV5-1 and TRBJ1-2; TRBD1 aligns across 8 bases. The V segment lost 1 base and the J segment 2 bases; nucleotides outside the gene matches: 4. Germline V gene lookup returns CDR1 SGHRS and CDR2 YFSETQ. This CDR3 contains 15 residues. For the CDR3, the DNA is TGCGCCAGCAGCTTGAGGACAGGGATAAACTATGGCTACACCTTC. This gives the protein CASSLRTGINYGYTF.

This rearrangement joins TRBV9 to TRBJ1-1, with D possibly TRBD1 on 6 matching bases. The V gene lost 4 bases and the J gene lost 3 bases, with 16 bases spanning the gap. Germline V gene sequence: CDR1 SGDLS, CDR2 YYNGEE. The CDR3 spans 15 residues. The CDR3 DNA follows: TGTGCCAGCAGCCCGCAAGGATCAGGGGACACTGAAGCTTTCTTT. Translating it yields CASSPQGSGDTEAFF.

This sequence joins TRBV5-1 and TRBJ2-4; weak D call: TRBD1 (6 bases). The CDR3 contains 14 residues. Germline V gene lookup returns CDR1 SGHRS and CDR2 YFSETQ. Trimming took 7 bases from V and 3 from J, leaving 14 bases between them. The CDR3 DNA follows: TGCGCCAGCGGCACAGGGTTCGGCAAAAACATTCAGTACTTC. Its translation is CASGTGFGKNIQYF.

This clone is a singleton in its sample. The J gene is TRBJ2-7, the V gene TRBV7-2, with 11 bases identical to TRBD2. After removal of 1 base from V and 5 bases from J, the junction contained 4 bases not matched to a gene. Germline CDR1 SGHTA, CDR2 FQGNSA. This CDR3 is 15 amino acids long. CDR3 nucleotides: TGTGCCAGCAGCTTAGAGTCTAGCGGGAGGCACGAGCAGTACTTC. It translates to CASSLESSGRHEQYF.

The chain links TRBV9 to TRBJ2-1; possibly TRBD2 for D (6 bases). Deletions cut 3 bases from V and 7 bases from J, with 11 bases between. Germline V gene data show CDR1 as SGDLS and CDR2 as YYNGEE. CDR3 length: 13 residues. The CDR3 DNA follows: TGTGCCAGCAGCGACGGGACTCTTAATGAGCAGTTCTTC. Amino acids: CASSDGTLNEQFF.

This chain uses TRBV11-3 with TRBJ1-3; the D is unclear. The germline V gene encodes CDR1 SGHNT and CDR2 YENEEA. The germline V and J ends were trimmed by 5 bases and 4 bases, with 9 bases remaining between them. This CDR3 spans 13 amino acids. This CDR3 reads CASSIRHGNTIYF. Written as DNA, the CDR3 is TGTGCCAGCAGCATAAGACACGGAAACACCATATATTTT.

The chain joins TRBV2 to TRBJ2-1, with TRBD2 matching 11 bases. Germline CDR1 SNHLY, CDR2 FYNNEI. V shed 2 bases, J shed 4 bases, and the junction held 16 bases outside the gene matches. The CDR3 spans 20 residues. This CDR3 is CASSEIQGLAVKGSYNEQFF. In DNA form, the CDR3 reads TGTGCCAGCAGTGAAATACAGGGACTAGCGGTCAAAGGGTCTTACAATGAGCAGTTCTTC.

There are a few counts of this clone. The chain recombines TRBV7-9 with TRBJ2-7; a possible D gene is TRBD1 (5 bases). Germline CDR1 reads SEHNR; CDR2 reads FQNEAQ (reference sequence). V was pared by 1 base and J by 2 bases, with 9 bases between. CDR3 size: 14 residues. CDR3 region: CASSLGTNTYEQYF. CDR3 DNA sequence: TGTGCCAGCAGCTTAGGGACAAATACCTACGAGCAGTACTTC.

In DNA, the CDR3 is TGTGCCAGCAGCCAAGTAGCCCCGCTATTTGACAATGAGCAGTTCTTC. Residues: CASSQVAPLFDNEQFF. V usage is TRBV3-1 (or the pseudogene TRBV3-2) and J usage is TRBJ2-1; D unresolved. Germline V CDR1 and CDR2: LGHDT, YNNKEL (reference sequence). Trimming cost V 1 base and J 5 bases, with 15 bases left between them. The CDR3 runs 16 residues.

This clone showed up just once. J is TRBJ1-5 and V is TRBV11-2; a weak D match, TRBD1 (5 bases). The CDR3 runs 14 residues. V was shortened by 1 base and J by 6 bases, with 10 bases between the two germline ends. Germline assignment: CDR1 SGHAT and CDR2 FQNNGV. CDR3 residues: CASSLAGRGQPQHF. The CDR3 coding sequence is TGTGCCAGCAGCTTAGCAGGGAGGGGTCAGCCCCAGCATTTT.

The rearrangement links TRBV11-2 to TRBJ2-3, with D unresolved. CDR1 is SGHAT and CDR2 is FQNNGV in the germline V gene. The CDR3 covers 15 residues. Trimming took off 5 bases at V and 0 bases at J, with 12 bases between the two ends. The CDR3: CASSLRQTSTDTQYF. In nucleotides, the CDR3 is TGTGCCAGCAGCCTGCGGCAGACTAGCACAGATACGCAGTATTTT.

The CDR3 DNA follows: TGTGCCAGCAGCAGGGAGCCCCAGCATTTT. Amino acid sequence: CASSREPQHF. J is TRBJ1-5 and V is TRBV27; D is perhaps TRBD1 (5 bases). The length of the CDR3 is 10 residues. The V and J ends lost 6 bases and 8 bases respectively, with 5 bases between them. Germline-derived CDR1 and CDR2 are MNHEY and SMNVEV (reference sequence).

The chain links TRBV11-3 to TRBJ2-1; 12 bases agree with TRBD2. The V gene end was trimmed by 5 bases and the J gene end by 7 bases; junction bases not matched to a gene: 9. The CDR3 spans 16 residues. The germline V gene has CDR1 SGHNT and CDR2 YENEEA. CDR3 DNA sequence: TGTGCCAGCAGCCCCCGGACTAGCGGGGTATTAAATGAGCAGTTCTTC. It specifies CASSPRTSGVLNEQFF.

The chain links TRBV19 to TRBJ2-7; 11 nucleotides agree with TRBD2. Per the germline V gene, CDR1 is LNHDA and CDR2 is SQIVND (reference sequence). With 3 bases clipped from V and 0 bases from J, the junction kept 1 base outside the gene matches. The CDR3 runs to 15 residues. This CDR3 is CASSMGLAVSYEQYF. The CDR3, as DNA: TGTGCCAGTAGTATGGGACTAGCGGTCTCCTACGAGCAGTACTTC.

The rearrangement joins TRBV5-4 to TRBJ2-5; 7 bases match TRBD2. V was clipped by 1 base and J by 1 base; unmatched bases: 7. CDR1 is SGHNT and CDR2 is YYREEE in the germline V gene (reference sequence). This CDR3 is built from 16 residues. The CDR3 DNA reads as TGTGCCAGCAGCTTGAATCCTAGCGGAGCCCAAGAGACCCAGTACTTC. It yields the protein CASSLNPSGAQETQYF.

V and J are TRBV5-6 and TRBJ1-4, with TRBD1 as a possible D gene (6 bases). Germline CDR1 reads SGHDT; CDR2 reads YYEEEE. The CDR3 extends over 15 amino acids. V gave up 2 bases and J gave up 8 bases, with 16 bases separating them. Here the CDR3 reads CASSFGAGAGEKLFF. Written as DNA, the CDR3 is TGTGCCAGCAGCTTTGGTGCGGGGGCTGGGGAAAAACTGTTTTTT.

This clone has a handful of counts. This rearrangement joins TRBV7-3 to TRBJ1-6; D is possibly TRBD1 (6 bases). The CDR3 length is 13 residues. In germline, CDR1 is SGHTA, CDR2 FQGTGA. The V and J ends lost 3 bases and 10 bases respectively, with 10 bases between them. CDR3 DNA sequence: TGTGCCAGCAGCTTTAATCAGGGGTCACCCCTCCACTTT. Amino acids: CASSFNQGSPLHF.

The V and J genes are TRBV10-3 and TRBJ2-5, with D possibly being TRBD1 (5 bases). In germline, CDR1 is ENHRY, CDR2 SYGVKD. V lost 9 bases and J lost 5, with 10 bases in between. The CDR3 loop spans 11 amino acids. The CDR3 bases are TGTGCCATGGGGCGCTCCGAGACCCAGTACTTC. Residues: CAMGRSETQYF.

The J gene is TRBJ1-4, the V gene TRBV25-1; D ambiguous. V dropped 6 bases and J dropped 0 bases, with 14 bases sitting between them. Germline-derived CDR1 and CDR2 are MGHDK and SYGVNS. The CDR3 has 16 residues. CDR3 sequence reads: CASSPNFRSTNEKLFF. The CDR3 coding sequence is TGTGCCAGCAGCCCCAATTTCCGGTCAACTAATGAAAAACTGTTTTTT. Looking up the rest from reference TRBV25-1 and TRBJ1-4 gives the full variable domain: EADIYQTPRYLVIGTGKKITLECSQTMGHDKMYWYQQDPGMELHLIHYSYGVNSTEKGDLSSESTVSRIRTEHFPLTLESARPSHTSQYLCASSPNFRSTNEKLFFGSGTQLSVL.

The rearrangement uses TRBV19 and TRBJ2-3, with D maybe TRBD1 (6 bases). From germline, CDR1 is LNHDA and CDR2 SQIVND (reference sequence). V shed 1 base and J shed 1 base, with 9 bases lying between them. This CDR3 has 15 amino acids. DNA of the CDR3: TGTGCCAGTAGTATAGGACAGGAGGGCACAGATACGCAGTATTTT. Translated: CASSIGQEGTDTQYF.

CDR3 amino acids: CASRTLRLAGYNEQFF. The CDR3 DNA sequence: TGTGCCAGCAGAACGTTACGGCTAGCGGGTTACAATGAGCAGTTCTTC. The chain combines TRBV13 with TRBJ2-1, with 8 bases that match TRBD2. The junction had 11 bases not matched to a gene; V was cut back by 6 bases and J by 4 bases. CDR3 size: 16 residues. Germline V gene data show CDR1 as PRHDT and CDR2 as FYEKMQ (reference sequence).

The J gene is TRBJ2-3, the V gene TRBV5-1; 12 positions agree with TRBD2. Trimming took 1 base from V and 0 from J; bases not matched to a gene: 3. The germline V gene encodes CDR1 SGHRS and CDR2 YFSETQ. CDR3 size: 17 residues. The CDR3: CASSLFLAGGSTDTQYF. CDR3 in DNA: TGCGCCAGCAGCTTGTTCCTAGCGGGAGGGAGCACAGATACGCAGTATTTT.

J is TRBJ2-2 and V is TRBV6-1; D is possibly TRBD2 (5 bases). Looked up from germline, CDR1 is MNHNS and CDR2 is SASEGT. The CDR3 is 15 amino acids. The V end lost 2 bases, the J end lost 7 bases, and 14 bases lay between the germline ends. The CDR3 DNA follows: TGTGCCAGCAGTGAAATTTCGGGGTCAGGCGGGGAGCTGTTTTTT. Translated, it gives CASSEISGSGGELFF.

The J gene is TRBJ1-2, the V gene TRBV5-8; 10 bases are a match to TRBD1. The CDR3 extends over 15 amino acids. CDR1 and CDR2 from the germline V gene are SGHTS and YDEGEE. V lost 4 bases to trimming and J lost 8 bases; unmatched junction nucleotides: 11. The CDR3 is CASSLAPGQGLGYTF. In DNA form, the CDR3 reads TGTGCCAGCAGCCTGGCCCCGGGACAGGGGTTAGGCTACACCTTC.

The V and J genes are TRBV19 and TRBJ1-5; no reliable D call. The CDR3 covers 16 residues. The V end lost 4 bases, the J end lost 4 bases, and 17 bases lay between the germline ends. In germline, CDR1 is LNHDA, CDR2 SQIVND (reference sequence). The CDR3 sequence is CASSSLYGRSNQPQHF. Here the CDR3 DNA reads TGTGCCAGTAGTAGCCTTTATGGGAGGTCGAATCAGCCCCAGCATTTT. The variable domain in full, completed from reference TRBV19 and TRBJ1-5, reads DGGITQSPKYLFRKEGQNVTLSCEQNLNHDAMYWYRQDPGQGLRLIYYSQIVNDFQKGDIAEGYSVSREKKESFPLTVTSAQKNPTAFYLCASSSLYGRSNQPQHFGDGTRLSIL.

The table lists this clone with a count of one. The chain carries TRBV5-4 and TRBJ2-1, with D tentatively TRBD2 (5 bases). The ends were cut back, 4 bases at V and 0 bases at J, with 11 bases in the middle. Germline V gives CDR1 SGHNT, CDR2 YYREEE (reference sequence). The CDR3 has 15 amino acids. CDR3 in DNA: TGTGCCAGCAGCCCGGGGTCGAGCTCCTACAATGAGCAGTTCTTC. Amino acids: CASSPGSSSYNEQFF.